The subject of this entry is one T cell receptor (beta chain). Assay used: immunoSEQ multiplex PCR; TCRdb lists only in-frame clones, some missing. The sample lists about 68,000 clones, approximately 88% seen once, with 8.8% in the top ten. The data were obtained in a study of blood T cell repertoires in COVID-19. Study-wide context: The United States, Italy and Spain provided the acute and convalescent COVID-19 samples.

The length of the CDR3 is 15 residues. After removal of 0 bases from V and 5 bases from J, the junction contained 4 bases not matched to a gene. The germline CDR1 and CDR2 sequences are PRHDT and FYEKMQ (reference sequence). The sample was peripheral blood. This clonotype originated in a man in his forties or fifties with active COVID-19. V gene TRBV13 combines with J gene TRBJ2-5; 9 nucleotides align to TRBD2. The CDR3 bases are TGTGCCAGCAGCTTAGGACAGGCGGGAGGGGAGACCCAGTACTTC. Its translation: CASSLGQAGGETQYF.